This TCR beta chain comes out of a study of blood T cell repertoires in COVID-19. Study in general: Acute-phase and convalescent COVID-19 samples originated in the United States, Italy and Spain. The analysed material was cDNA or gDNA that came from T cells, B-cell-depleted T cells, or PBMCs.

The authors' processing: Nucleated cell counts were estimated from reference gene primer amplification. The data were produced by immunoSEQ multiplex PCR, yet TCRdb's version contains in-frame clones alone and is incomplete. V and J calls and clone size are given by that table; D and trimming were obtained from the DNA. This sample has about 300,000 clones, with roughly 85% found just once. The CDR3 spans 13 residues. The V gene lost 2 bases and the J gene lost 5 bases, with 9 bases spanning the gap. Germline V gives CDR1 MDHEN, CDR2 SYDVKM. The J gene is TRBJ1-1, the V gene TRBV28; TRBD1 is a possible D gene (6 bases). The sequencing sample was made of peripheral blood. The clonotype comes from a woman in her forties or fifties who had recovered from COVID-19. The chain's CDR3 is CASSLRQGTEAFF. The DNA of the CDR3 is TGTGCCAGCAGTTTAAGGCAGGGGACTGAAGCTTTCTTT.